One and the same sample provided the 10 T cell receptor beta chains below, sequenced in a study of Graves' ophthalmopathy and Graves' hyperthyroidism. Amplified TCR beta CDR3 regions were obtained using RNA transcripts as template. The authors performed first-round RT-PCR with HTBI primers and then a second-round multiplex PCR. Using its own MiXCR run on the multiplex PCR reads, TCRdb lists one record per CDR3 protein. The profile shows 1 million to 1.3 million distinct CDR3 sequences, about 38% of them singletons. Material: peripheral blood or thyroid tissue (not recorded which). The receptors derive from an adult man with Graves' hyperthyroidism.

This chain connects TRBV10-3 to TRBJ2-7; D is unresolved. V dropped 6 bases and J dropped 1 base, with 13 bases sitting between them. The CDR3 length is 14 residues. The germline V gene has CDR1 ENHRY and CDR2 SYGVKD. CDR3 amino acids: CAIRGRVGSYEQYF. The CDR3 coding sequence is TGTGCCATCAGAGGACGGGTCGGGTCCTACGAGCAGTACTTC.

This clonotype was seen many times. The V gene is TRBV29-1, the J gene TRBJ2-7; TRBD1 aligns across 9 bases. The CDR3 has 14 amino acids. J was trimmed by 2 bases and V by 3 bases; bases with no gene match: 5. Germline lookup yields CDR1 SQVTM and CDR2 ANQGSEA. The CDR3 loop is CSVDLGQGPYEQYF. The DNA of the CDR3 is TGCAGCGTTGACCTGGGACAGGGACCCTACGAGCAGTACTTC.

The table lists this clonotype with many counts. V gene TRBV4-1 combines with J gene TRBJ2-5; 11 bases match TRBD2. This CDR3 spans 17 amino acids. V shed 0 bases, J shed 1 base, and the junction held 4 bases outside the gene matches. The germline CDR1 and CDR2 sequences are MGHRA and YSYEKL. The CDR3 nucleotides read TGCGCCAGCAGCCAAGATCGTCTAGCGGGGGGCCAAGAGACCCAGTACTTC. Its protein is CASSQDRLAGGQETQYF.

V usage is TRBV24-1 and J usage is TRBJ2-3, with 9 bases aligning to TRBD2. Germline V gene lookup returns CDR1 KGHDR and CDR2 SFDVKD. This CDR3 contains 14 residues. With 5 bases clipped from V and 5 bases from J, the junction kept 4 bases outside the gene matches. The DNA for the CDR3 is TGTGCCACCAGTGGAACTAGCGGGCTAGATACGCAGTATTTT. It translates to CATSGTSGLDTQYF.

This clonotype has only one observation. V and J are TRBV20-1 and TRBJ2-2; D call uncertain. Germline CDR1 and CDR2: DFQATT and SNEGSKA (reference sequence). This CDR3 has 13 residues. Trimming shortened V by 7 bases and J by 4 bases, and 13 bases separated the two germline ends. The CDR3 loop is CSDRVLGTGELFF. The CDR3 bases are TGCAGTGATAGGGTGTTGGGCACCGGGGAGCTGTTTTTT.

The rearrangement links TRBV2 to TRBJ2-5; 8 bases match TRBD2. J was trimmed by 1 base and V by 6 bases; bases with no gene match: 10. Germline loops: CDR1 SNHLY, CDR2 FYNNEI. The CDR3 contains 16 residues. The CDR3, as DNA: TGTGCCAGCAGCCTACTTGCGGGGGGTCTCCAAGAGACCCAGTACTTC. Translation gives CASSLLAGGLQETQYF. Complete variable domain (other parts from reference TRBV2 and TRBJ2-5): EPEVTQTPSHQVTQMGQEVILRCVPISNHLYFYWYRQILGQKVEFLVSFYNNEISEKSEIFDDQFSVERPDGSNFTLKIRSTKLEDSAMYFCASSLLAGGLQETQYFGPGTRLLVL.

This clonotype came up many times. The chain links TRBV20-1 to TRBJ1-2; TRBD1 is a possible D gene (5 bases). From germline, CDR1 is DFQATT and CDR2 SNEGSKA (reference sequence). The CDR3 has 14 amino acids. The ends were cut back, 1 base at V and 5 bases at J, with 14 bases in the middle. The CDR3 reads CSARARARDYGYTF. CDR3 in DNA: TGCAGTGCTAGAGCCCGAGCCAGGGATTATGGCTACACCTTC.

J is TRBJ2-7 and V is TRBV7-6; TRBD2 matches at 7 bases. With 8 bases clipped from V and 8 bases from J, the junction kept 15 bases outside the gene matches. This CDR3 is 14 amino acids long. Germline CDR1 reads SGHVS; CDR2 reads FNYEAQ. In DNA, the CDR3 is TGTGCCAGCGCCGTGACTAGCAGATATACGAAGCAGTACTTC. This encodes CASAVTSRYTKQYF.

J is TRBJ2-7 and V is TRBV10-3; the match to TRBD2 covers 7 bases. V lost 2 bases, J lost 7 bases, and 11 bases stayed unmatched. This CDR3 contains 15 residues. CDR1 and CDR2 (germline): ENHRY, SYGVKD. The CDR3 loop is CAISEGGSGRGEQYF. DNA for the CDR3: TGTGCCATCAGTGAGGGGGGTAGCGGGCGAGGAGAGCAGTACTTC.

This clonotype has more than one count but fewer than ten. The CDR3 spells CASSYFNTGELFF. In DNA, the CDR3 is TGTGCCAGCAGTTACTTCAACACCGGGGAGCTGTTTTTT. V and J are TRBV12-3 or TRBV12-4 and TRBJ2-2, with no clear D. This CDR3 contains 13 residues. Trimming pared 4 bases from V and 2 bases from J, leaving 5 bases between.